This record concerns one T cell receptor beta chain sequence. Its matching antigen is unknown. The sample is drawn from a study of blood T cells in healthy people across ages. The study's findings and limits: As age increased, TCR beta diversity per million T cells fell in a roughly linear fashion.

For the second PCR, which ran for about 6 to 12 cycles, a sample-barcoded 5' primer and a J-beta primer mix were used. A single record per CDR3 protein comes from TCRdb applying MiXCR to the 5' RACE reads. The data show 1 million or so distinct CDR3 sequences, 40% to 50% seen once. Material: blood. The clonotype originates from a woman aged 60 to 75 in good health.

CDR3: CASSPGYSSYEQYF. The CDR3 DNA is TGTGCCAGCAGCCCGGGTTACAGCTCCTACGAGCAGTACTTC. The rearrangement joins TRBV5-5 to TRBJ2-7; no clear D gene. Per the germline V gene, CDR1 is SGHKS and CDR2 is YYEKEE (reference sequence). The CDR3 extends over 14 amino acids. V was cut by 4 bases and J by 0 bases, with 11 bases left in between.